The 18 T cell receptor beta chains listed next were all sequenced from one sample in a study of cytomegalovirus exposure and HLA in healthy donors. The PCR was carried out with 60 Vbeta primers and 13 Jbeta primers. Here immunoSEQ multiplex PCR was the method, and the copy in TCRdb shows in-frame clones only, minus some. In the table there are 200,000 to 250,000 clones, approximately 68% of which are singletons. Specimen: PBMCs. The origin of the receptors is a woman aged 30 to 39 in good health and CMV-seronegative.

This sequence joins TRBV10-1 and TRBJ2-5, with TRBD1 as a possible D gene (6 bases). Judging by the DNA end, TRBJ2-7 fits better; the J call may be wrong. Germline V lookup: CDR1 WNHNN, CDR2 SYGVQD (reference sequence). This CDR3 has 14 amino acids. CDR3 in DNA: TGCGCCAGCAGTGAGAAGGGGACACTCAGCGAGCAGTACTTC. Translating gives CASSEKGTLSEQYF.

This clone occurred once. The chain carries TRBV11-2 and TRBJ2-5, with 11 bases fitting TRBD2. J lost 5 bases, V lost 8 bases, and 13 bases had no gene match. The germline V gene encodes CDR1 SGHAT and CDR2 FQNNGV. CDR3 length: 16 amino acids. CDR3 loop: CASGTYSGGAGETQYF. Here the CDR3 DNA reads TGTGCCAGCGGGACCTATAGCGGGGGGGCGGGGGAGACCCAGTACTTC.

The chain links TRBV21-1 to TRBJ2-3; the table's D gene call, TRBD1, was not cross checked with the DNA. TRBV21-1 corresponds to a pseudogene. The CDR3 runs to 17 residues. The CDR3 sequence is CANVCRDRGDSTDTQYF. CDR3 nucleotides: TGTGCCAACGTTTGTAGGGACAGGGGAGATAGCACAGATACGCAGTATTTT.

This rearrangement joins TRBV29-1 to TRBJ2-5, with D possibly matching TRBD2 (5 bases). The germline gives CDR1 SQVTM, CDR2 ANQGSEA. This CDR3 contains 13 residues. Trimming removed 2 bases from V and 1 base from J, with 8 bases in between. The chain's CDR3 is CSVESGLQETQYF. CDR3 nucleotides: TGCAGCGTTGAATCCGGACTCCAAGAGACCCAGTACTTC.

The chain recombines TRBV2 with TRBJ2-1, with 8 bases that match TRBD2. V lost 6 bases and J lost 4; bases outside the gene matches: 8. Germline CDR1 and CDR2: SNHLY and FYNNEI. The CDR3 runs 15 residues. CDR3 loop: CASRPLAATYNEQFF. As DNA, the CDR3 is TGTGCCAGCAGGCCACTAGCGGCCACGTACAATGAGCAGTTCTTC. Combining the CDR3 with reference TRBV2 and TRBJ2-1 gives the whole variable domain EPEVTQTPSHQVTQMGQEVILRCVPISNHLYFYWYRQILGQKVEFLVSFYNNEISEKSEIFDDQFSVERPDGSNFTLKIRSTKLEDSAMYFCASRPLAATYNEQFFGPGTRLTVL.

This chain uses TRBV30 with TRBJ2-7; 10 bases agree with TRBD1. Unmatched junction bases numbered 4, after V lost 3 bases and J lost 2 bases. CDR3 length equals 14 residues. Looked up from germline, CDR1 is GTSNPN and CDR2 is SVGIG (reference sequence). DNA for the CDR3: TGTGCCTGGAGGGCCGGGACAGGGGCCTACGAGCAGTACTTC. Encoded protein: CAWRAGTGAYEQYF.

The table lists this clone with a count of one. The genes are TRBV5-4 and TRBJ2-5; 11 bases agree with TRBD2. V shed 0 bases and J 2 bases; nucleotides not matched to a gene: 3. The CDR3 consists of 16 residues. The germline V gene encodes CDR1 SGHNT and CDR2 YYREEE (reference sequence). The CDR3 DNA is TGTGCCAGCAGCTTGGTGGGACTAGCGGAGCAAGAGACCCAGTACTTC. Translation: CASSLVGLAEQETQYF.

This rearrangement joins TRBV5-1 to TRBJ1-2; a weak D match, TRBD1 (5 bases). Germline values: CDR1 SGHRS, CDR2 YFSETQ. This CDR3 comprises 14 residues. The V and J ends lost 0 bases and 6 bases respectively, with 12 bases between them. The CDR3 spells CASSLAPGSHGYTF. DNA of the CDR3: TGCGCCAGCAGCTTGGCGCCAGGGTCGCATGGCTACACCTTC.

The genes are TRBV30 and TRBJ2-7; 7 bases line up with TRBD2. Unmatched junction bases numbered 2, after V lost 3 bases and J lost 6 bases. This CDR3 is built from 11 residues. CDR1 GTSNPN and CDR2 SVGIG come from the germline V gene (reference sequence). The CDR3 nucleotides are TGTGCCTGGAGGGCGGGAGTCGAGCAGTACTTC. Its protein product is CAWRAGVEQYF.

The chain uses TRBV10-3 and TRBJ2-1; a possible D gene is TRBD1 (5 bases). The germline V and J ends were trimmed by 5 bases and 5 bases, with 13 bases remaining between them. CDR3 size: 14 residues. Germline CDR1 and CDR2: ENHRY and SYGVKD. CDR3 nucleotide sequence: TGTGCCATCAGTACCATTCAGGGCGACAATGAGCAGTTCTTC. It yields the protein CAISTIQGDNEQFF.

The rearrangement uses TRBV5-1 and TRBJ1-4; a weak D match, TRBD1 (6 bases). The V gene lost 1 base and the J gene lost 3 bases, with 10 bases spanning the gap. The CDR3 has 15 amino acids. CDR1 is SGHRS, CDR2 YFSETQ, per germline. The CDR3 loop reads CASSLMDRSNEKLFF. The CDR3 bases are TGCGCCAGCAGCTTGATGGACAGATCTAATGAAAAACTGTTTTTT.

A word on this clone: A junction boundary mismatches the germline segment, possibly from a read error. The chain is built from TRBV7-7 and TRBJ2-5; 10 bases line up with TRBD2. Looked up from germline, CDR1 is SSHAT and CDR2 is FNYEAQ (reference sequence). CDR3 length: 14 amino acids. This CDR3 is CASSSGLAQETQYF. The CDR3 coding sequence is TGTGCTAGCAGCTCGGGACTAGCGCAAGAGACCCAGTACTTC.

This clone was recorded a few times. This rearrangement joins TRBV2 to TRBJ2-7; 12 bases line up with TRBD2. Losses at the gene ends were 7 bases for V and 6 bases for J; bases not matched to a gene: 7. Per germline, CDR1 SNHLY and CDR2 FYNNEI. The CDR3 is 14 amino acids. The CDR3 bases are TGTGCCAGCACGCGACTAGCGGGAGCCAGCGAGCAGTACTTC. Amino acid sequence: CASTRLAGASEQYF.

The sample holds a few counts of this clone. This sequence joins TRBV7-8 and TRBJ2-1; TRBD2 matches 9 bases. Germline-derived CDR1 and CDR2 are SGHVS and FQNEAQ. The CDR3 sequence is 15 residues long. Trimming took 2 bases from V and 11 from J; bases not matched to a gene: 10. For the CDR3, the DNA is TGTGCCAGCAGCTTAAGGCTAGCGGGATCTTTTAAGCAGTTCTTC. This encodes CASSLRLAGSFKQFF.

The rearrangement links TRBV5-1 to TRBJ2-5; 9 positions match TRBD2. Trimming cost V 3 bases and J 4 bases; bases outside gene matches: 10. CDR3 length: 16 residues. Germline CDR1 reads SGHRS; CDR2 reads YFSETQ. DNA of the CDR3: TGCGCCAGCAGCTACGAGGGCAGCGGGGGGCGAGAGACCCAGTACTTC. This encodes CASSYEGSGGRETQYF.

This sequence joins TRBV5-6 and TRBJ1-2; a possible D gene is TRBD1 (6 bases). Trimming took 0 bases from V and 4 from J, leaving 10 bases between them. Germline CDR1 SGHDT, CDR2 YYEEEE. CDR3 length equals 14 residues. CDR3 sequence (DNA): TGTGCCAGCAGCTTGGGACAGGCGCTCTATGGCTACACCTTC. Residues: CASSLGQALYGYTF.

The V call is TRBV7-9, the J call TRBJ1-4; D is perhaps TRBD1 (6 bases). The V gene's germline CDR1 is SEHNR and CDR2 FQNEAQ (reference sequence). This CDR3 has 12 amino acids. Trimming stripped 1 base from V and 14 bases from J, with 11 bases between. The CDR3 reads CASSLVGQGLFF. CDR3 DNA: TGTGCCAGCAGCTTAGTTGGGCAGGGGCTGTTTTTT. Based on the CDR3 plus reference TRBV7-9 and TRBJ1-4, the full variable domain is DTGVSQNPRHKITKRGQNVTFRCDPISEHNRLYWYRQTLGQGPEFLTYFQNEAQLEKSRLLSDRFSAERPKGSFSTLEIQRTEQGDSAMYLCASSLVGQGLFFGSGTQLSVL.

The CDR3 here is CASSLQEGRDTQYF. Written as DNA, the CDR3 is TGTGCCAGCAGCCTCCAGGAGGGCCGGGATACGCAGTATTTT. The rearrangement links TRBV9 to TRBJ2-3, with D possibly being TRBD2 (6 bases). CDR1 SGDLS and CDR2 YYNGEE come from the germline V gene. Trimming took off 4 bases at V and 6 bases at J, with 15 bases between the two ends. The CDR3 is made up of 14 amino acids.